This TCR beta chain was obtained from a study of T-cell reconstitution after alpha-beta-depleted transplantation in children. Study-level points and caveats: Hyperexpanded clones declined; after one year, newly produced T cells mostly supplied diversity. Where some patients showed high TCRbeta diversity at day 60, it came from recipient T cells and thymic progenitors that had survived.

The sample holds a few counts of this clonotype. Its antigen is unidentified. Preparation of the TCRbeta library used unique molecular identifiers. TCRdb re-analysed the PCR reads in MiXCR, keeping a single row per CDR3 protein. The sample comprises more than 200,000 distinct CDR3 sequences, 20% to 30% of which are singletons, and 4.8% rests with the top ten. This CDR3 region has 15 residues. Trimming pared 2 bases from V and 0 bases from J, leaving 10 bases between. From germline, CDR1 is MNHEY and CDR2 SVGAGI. Sequences were derived from PBMCs, mostly from graft donor cells, sampled 360 days after TCRalphabeta/CD19-depleted stem cell transplant. The chain employs TRBV6-5 and TRBJ1-1; no clear D gene. The TCR comes from a female patient younger than 10 who had a stem cell transplant for congenital amegakaryocytic thrombocytopenia, so the T cells may come from the graft donor. The CDR3 nucleotides are TGTGCCAGCAGTTACCGGGAAGGGATGAACACTGAAGCTTTCTTT. It codes for CASSYREGMNTEAFF.